The 24 T cell receptor beta chains listed next were all sequenced from one sample in a study of CD8 T cells in ankylosing spondylitis. The study's findings and limits: What seemed typical of ankylosing spondylitis blood was a TCR beta motif built from about 8 highly homologous variants.

In TCRdb, the 5' RACE reads were re-called with MiXCR into one record per CDR3 protein. The table has roughly 220,000 distinct CDR3 sequences, about a sixth seen once; the top ten hold approximately 46%. Their cognate antigens are unknown. The source material was blood, either unsorted or a sorted T cell fraction (not recorded which). Receptor source: a male donor with ankylosing spondylitis.

CDR3: CASKPDLFKGTQYF. In DNA form, the CDR3 reads TGTGCCAGCAAGCCTGACCTTTTTAAGGGTACGCAGTATTTT. The chain is built from TRBV25-1 and TRBJ2-3; D is unresolved. This CDR3 region has 14 residues. Germline lookup yields CDR1 MGHDK and CDR2 SYGVNS. V was trimmed by 7 bases and J by 8 bases, leaving 19 bases between them. Full variable domain (missing parts from reference TRBV25-1 and TRBJ2-3): EADIYQTPRYLVIGTGKKITLECSQTMGHDKMYWYQQDPGMELHLIHYSYGVNSTEKGDLSSESTVSRIRTEHFPLTLESARPSHTSQYLCASKPDLFKGTQYFGPGTRLTVL.

The chain uses TRBV6-2 or TRBV6-3 and TRBJ2-1; either TRBD1 or TRBD2 may fit D (5 bases each). CDR3 length: 15 amino acids. Trimming cost V 2 bases and J 4 bases, with 12 bases left between them. Germline assignment: CDR1 MNHEY and CDR2 SVGEGT. CDR3 region: CASSYPGDGYNEQFF. The CDR3 DNA is TGTGCCAGCAGTTACCCCGGGGACGGGTACAATGAGCAGTTCTTC.

This clonotype was detected a few times. The V gene is TRBV5-1, the J gene TRBJ2-1; 7 nucleotides agree with TRBD1. V was clipped by 3 bases and J by 4 bases; unmatched bases: 16. The CDR3 has 18 residues. Germline V gene sequence: CDR1 SGHRS, CDR2 YFSETQ. The CDR3 DNA sequence: TGCGCCAGCAGCTGGACCTCGTACAAGGGGGCATCTTACAATGAGCAGTTCTTC. It yields the protein CASSWTSYKGASYNEQFF.

The CDR3 coding sequence is TGCAGTGCTAGAGTGGCTTGGATGGGGAACACTGAAGCTTTCTTT. It translates to CSARVAWMGNTEAFF. The chain joins TRBV20-1 to TRBJ1-1; D is ambiguous. In germline, CDR1 is DFQATT, CDR2 SNEGSKA (reference sequence). Trimming left V 1 base short and J 1 base short, with 13 bases between. This CDR3 has 15 amino acids.

This clonotype came up many times. This chain links TRBV24-1 with TRBJ2-7; no clear D. Germline values: CDR1 KGHDR, CDR2 SFDVKD. This CDR3 spans 12 amino acids. The V end was cut by 4 bases, the J end by 5 bases, with 8 bases between. The CDR3 loop reads CATSDPLNEQYF. DNA for the CDR3: TGTGCCACCAGTGACCCGCTTAACGAGCAGTACTTC.

This chain connects TRBV4-1 to TRBJ2-7; D is perhaps TRBD1 (6 bases). The CDR3 contains 15 residues. Between the trimmed V and J ends, which lost 1 base and 3 bases, there was a span of 13 bases. CDR1 is MGHRA and CDR2 is YSYEKL in the germline V gene. The CDR3 region is CASSQGQDLIYEQYF. CDR3 coding DNA: TGCGCCAGCAGCCAAGGACAGGACCTTATCTACGAGCAGTACTTC.

The chain employs TRBV4-2 and TRBJ1-5, with 8 bases fitting TRBD1. V lost 7 bases, J lost 0 bases, and 5 bases stayed unmatched. The CDR3 is 15 amino acids. The germline V gene encodes CDR1 LGHNA and CDR2 YNFKEQ. CDR3 protein: CASNTGGDSNQPQHF. Written as DNA, the CDR3 is TGTGCCAGCAATACAGGGGGAGATAGCAATCAGCCCCAGCATTTT.

The chain joins TRBV12-3 or TRBV12-4 to TRBJ2-1, with 13 bases identical to TRBD2. This CDR3 is 17 amino acids long. The J segment lost 3 bases and the V segment lost 6 bases, leaving 8 bases of the junction unmatched. The CDR3 here is CASSSGRLAGGYNEQFF. Written as DNA, the CDR3 is TGTGCCAGCAGCTCTGGACGACTAGCGGGGGGCTACAATGAGCAGTTCTTC.

This clonotype was observed many times. The J gene is TRBJ2-1, the V gene TRBV24-1; D remains ambiguous. The CDR3 covers 16 residues. Germline CDR1 reads KGHDR; CDR2 reads SFDVKD. Trimming removed 1 base at V and 0 bases at J, with 9 bases between. DNA of the CDR3: TGTGCCACCAGTGATTTTCGCGGAAGCTCCTACAATGAGCAGTTCTTC. It yields the protein CATSDFRGSSYNEQFF.

This clonotype was observed a few times. This rearrangement joins TRBV12-3 or TRBV12-4 to TRBJ1-2; D gene uncertain. V was clipped by 6 bases and J by 0 bases, with 14 bases between them. This CDR3 is built from 15 residues. The CDR3 loop reads CASSPTLGTNYGYTF. Here the CDR3 DNA reads TGTGCCAGCAGCCCCACGTTGGGGACTAACTATGGCTACACCTTC.

This clonotype came up a few times. CDR3 bases: TGTGCCAGCAGCGTGGACAGGGGGGCCGAGCAGTACTTC. Translated: CASSVDRGAEQYF. The rearrangement uses TRBV7-2 and TRBJ2-7; 10 bases fit TRBD1. CDR1 SGHTA and CDR2 FQGNSA come from the germline V gene. V lost 5 bases, J lost 6 bases, and 4 bases stayed unmatched. This CDR3 spans 13 amino acids.

There are a few counts of this clonotype. The V gene is TRBV7-9, the J gene TRBJ2-1, with 8 bases that match TRBD2. The ends lost 5 bases at V and 0 bases at J; junction bases unmatched: 6. Germline CDR1 is SEHNR and CDR2 is FQNEAQ (reference sequence). The CDR3 loop spans 16 amino acids. The CDR3 DNA sequence: TGTGCCAGCAGCCCAGCCGGACTAGCCTCCTACAATGAGCAGTTCTTC. Translation gives CASSPAGLASYNEQFF.

A few counts support this clonotype. The gene calls are TRBV19 and TRBJ2-1, with no clear D. V shed 3 bases and J shed 9 bases, with 15 bases lying between them. The CDR3 contains 14 residues. In germline, CDR1 is LNHDA, CDR2 SQIVND (reference sequence). CDR3 DNA sequence: TGTGCCAGTAGTATGTCCGCATCGAATCCTGAGCAGTTCTTC. It codes for CASSMSASNPEQFF.

The J gene is TRBJ2-1, the V gene TRBV7-8, with TRBD2 matching over 11 bases. The CDR3 spans 18 residues. The germline CDR1 and CDR2 sequences are SGHVS and FQNEAQ. The V segment lost 3 bases and the J segment 3 bases; nucleotides outside the gene matches: 10. CDR3 amino acids: CASSFHEGLAVFYNEQFF. For the CDR3, the DNA is TGTGCCAGCAGCTTTCACGAGGGACTAGCGGTGTTCTACAATGAGCAGTTCTTC.

This clonotype was found a few times. This chain joins TRBV4-1 and TRBJ2-1, with D perhaps being TRBD1 or TRBD2 (6 bases each). Between the trimmed V and J ends, which lost 3 bases and 1 base, there was a span of 25 bases. The CDR3 runs 20 residues. In germline, CDR1 is MGHRA, CDR2 YSYEKL. The CDR3 region has the DNA TGCGCCAGCAGCCACCCGAGGGGGATATCGGGGGAGAGGTCCTACAATGAGCAGTTCTTC. Translation: CASSHPRGISGERSYNEQFF.

This clonotype was seen ten or more times. The genes are TRBV29-1 and TRBJ2-2, with 11 positions matching TRBD1. This CDR3 is built from 14 residues. V lost 7 bases, J lost 6 bases, and 7 bases stayed unmatched. Per the germline V gene, CDR1 is SQVTM and CDR2 is ANQGSEA. The DNA of the CDR3 is TGCAGCGCCCAGGACAGGGGGCGTTCCGGGGAGCTGTTTTTT. Translating gives CSAQDRGRSGELFF.

The V call is TRBV6-2 or TRBV6-3, the J call TRBJ2-1, with 7 bases identical to TRBD2. Losses at the gene ends were 4 bases for V and 3 bases for J; bases not matched to a gene: 3. Per germline, CDR1 MNHEY and CDR2 SVGEGT. This CDR3 contains 14 residues. CDR3 region: CASSFGGSYNEQFF. The CDR3 bases are TGTGCCAGCAGTTTCGGCGGGAGCTACAATGAGCAGTTCTTC.

This clonotype was seen more than once but under ten times. The rearrangement joins TRBV20-1 to TRBJ2-7; D is undetermined. V was clipped by 5 bases and J by 2 bases, with 13 bases between them. Germline CDR1 is DFQATT and CDR2 is SNEGSKA (reference sequence). The CDR3 contains 13 residues. The CDR3 DNA is TGCAGTGCTGATGACATCTACACCTACGAGCAGTACTTC. Its protein is CSADDIYTYEQYF.

J is TRBJ1-5 and V is TRBV4-1, with D unclear. CDR3 size: 15 residues. The V gene's germline CDR1 is MGHRA and CDR2 YSYEKL. V shed 0 bases and J shed 2 bases, with 8 bases lying between them. CDR3 protein: CASSQEDNRNQPQHF. CDR3 DNA: TGCGCCAGCAGCCAAGAAGACAACCGCAATCAGCCCCAGCATTTT.

The gene calls are TRBV25-1 and TRBJ2-3; 11 bases line up with TRBD2. There are 18 residues in the CDR3. V lost 4 bases, J lost 0 bases, and 9 bases stayed unmatched. Germline V gene data show CDR1 as MGHDK and CDR2 as SYGVNS. CDR3 sequence reads: CASSVLAGGPTSTDTQYF. In nucleotides, the CDR3 is TGTGCCAGCAGTGTCCTAGCGGGAGGCCCCACTAGCACAGATACGCAGTATTTT.

The chain is built from TRBV14 and TRBJ1-1; D may be TRBD1 (5 bases). V was clipped by 5 bases and J by 5 bases, with 12 bases between them. This CDR3 comprises 13 residues. Germline-derived CDR1 and CDR2 are SGHDN and FVKESK. Here the CDR3 reads CASSFTRGTEAFF. In DNA, the CDR3 is TGTGCCAGCAGCTTCACAAGGGGTACTGAAGCTTTCTTT.

The rearrangement uses TRBV7-9 and TRBJ2-5, with D tentatively TRBD2 (5 bases). The V gene lost 5 bases and the J gene lost 5 bases, with 9 bases spanning the gap. The CDR3 consists of 12 residues. Germline V lookup: CDR1 SEHNR, CDR2 FQNEAQ (reference sequence). The CDR3 loop is CASSPGDETQYF. The CDR3, as DNA: TGTGCCAGCAGCCCCGGGGATGAGACCCAGTACTTC.

J is TRBJ2-3 and V is TRBV27, with TRBD2 as a possible D gene (5 bases). Germline loops: CDR1 MNHEY, CDR2 SMNVEV (reference sequence). Trimming stripped 4 bases from V and 3 bases from J, with 14 bases between. The CDR3 consists of 15 residues. Written as DNA, the CDR3 is TGTGCCAGCAGTTCATTTGTCGGAGGTACAGATACGCAGTATTTT. Translated: CASSSFVGGTDTQYF.

This clonotype occurred a few times. The rearrangement uses TRBV20-1 and TRBJ2-7; 14 bases line up with TRBD2. V was pared by 5 bases and J by 6 bases, with 9 bases of the junction left unmatched. There are 15 residues in the CDR3. CDR1 and CDR2 from the germline V gene are DFQATT and SNEGSKA (reference sequence). This CDR3 is CSARTPGLAGGEQYF. In DNA form, the CDR3 reads TGCAGTGCTCGAACCCCAGGACTAGCGGGAGGCGAGCAGTACTTC.